Listed here are 2 T cell receptor beta chains from one sample, sequenced in a study of neurological immune-mediated disorders. Each CDR3 protein is one row after TCRdb ran MiXCR on the 5' RACE reads. Here the sample spans tens of thousands of distinct CDR3 sequences, over 6% being singletons. The sequenced material came from CD4+ T cells from blood. The receptor source for this set is a woman aged 40 to 49 in good health.

There are many counts of this clonotype. The gene calls are TRBV3-1 and TRBJ2-1; tentative D call: TRBD2 (6 bases). The CDR3 is made up of 13 amino acids. V shed 4 bases and J shed 6 bases, with 10 bases lying between them. CDR1 LGHDT and CDR2 YNNKEL come from the germline V gene (reference sequence). For the CDR3, the DNA is TGTGCCAGCAGCCCCGGGACTTTCAATGAGCAGTTCTTC. Amino acids: CASSPGTFNEQFF.

This clonotype showed up many times. The genes are TRBV6-5 and TRBJ2-7; TRBD1 might be the D (6 bases). Germline V lookup: CDR1 MNHEY, CDR2 SVGAGI. This CDR3 has 15 residues. V lost 5 bases and J 0 bases, leaving 14 bases between the germline ends. CDR3 bases: TGTGCCAGCAGTGAAGGACAGACAGGCTCCTACGAGCAGTACTTC. Its protein product is CASSEGQTGSYEQYF.